These 10 T cell receptor beta chains share one sample of origin, sequenced in a study of cytomegalovirus exposure and HLA in healthy donors. PCR amplification relied on 60 Vbeta primers (plus 13 Jbeta primers). The protocol was immunoSEQ multiplex PCR, while the TCRdb copy is restricted to in-frame clones and leaves out a portion. Here the sample spans roughly 200,000 clones, approximately 77% being singletons. The material sequenced was PBMCs. All receptors come from a man aged 35 to 55 in good health and CMV-seropositive.

The J gene is TRBJ2-7, the V gene TRBV6-5; TRBD1 aligns across 8 bases. Germline lookup yields CDR1 MNHEY and CDR2 SVGAGI. V trimming: 5 bases; J trimming: 4 bases; junction bases outside the gene matches: 7. This CDR3 comprises 14 residues. CDR3 nucleotide sequence: TGTGCCAGCAGTCGCAGACAGGGGTTTTACGAGCAGTACTTC. It codes for CASSRRQGFYEQYF.

The V and J genes are TRBV29-1 and TRBJ2-5; D is undetermined. Germline V gives CDR1 SQVTM, CDR2 ANQGSEA. CDR3 size: 13 residues. V lost 4 bases to trimming and J lost 1 base, with 10 bases between them. CDR3 loop: CSVGLSPQETQYF. The CDR3 nucleotides are TGCAGCGTTGGTCTCAGTCCCCAAGAGACCCAGTACTTC.

The chain employs TRBV5-1 and TRBJ2-1; 9 bases align to TRBD2. After removal of 3 bases from V and 6 bases from J, the junction contained 10 bases not matched to a gene. Germline CDR1 and CDR2: SGHRS and YFSETQ. The CDR3 has 16 amino acids. The CDR3 region has the DNA TGCGCCAGCAGCTCCCTCGCTAGCGGGGTCTTCAATGAGCAGTTCTTC. It encodes CASSSLASGVFNEQFF.

The J gene is TRBJ2-7, the V gene TRBV5-1, with D perhaps matching TRBD1 (5 bases). The V end was cut by 4 bases, the J end by 0 bases, with 11 bases between. CDR1 and CDR2 from the germline V gene are SGHRS and YFSETQ. CDR3 length: 14 amino acids. The CDR3 bases are TGCGCCAGCAGCCTCGGACAAGCCTCCTACGAGCAGTACTTC. Translating it yields CASSLGQASYEQYF.

The V gene is TRBV13, the J gene TRBJ2-1, with TRBD1 as a possible D gene (5 bases). Germline V gene lookup returns CDR1 PRHDT and CDR2 FYEKMQ (reference sequence). With 0 bases removed from V and 0 bases from J, the gap between germline ends came to 6 bases. There are 15 residues in the CDR3. CDR3 sequence (DNA): TGTGCCAGCAGCTTAGGTGACAGCTCCTACAATGAGCAGTTCTTC. This gives the protein CASSLGDSSYNEQFF.

The rearrangement uses TRBV5-6 and TRBJ1-2; no firm D call. CDR1 SGHDT and CDR2 YYEEEE come from the germline V gene. The ends were cut back, 0 bases at V and 4 bases at J, with 10 bases in the middle. This CDR3 has 14 amino acids. The CDR3 is CASSLAIDFYGYTF. The CDR3, as DNA: TGTGCCAGCAGCTTGGCCATAGATTTCTATGGCTACACCTTC.

The rearrangement links TRBV6-5 to TRBJ2-5, with D perhaps TRBD1 (5 bases). The germline V gene encodes CDR1 MNHEY and CDR2 SVGAGI. Trimming shortened V by 6 bases and J by 2 bases, and 10 bases separated the two germline ends. This CDR3 is built from 13 residues. The CDR3 DNA reads as TGTGCCAGCAGCCCGACAGTGCAAGAGACCCAGTACTTC. Amino acids: CASSPTVQETQYF.

This clone turned up a few times. This chain's CDR3 is CASSLMGSEQYF. CDR3 coding DNA: TGTGCCAGCAGTTTAATGGGGAGCGAGCAGTACTTC. The chain recombines TRBV28 with TRBJ2-7; tentative D call: TRBD2 (5 bases). This CDR3 comprises 12 residues. The V end was cut by 2 bases, the J end by 6 bases, with 8 bases between. Germline values: CDR1 MDHEN, CDR2 SYDVKM.

The chain joins TRBV19 to TRBJ1-5, with 9 bases matching TRBD1. Germline V lookup: CDR1 LNHDA, CDR2 SQIVND (reference sequence). The CDR3 sequence is 14 residues long. J was trimmed by 6 bases and V by 8 bases; bases with no gene match: 8. The CDR3 spells CASSGTGFGQPQHF. The CDR3 DNA follows: TGTGCCAGTTCGGGGACAGGGTTTGGTCAGCCCCAGCATTTT.

CDR3 protein: CASSRQGVGNEQYF. CDR3 nucleotides: TGTGCCAGCAGCCGCCAGGGGGTTGGGAACGAGCAGTACTTC. This chain joins TRBV9 and TRBJ2-7; 7 bases are a match to TRBD1. Germline V gene lookup returns CDR1 SGDLS and CDR2 YYNGEE. The CDR3 loop spans 14 amino acids. The junction had 9 bases not matched to a gene; V was cut back by 4 bases and J by 5 bases.